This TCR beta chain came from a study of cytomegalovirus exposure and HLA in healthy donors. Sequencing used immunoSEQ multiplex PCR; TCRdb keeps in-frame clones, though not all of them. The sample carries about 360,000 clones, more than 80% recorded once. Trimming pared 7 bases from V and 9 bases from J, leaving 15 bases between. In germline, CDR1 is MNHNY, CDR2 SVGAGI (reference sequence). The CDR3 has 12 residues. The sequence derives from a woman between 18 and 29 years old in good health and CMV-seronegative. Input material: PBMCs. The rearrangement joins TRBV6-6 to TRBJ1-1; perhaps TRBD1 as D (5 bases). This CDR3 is CASKLQEGKAFF. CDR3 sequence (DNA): TGTGCCAGCAAACTACAGGAGGGGAAAGCTTTCTTT.